This T cell receptor (beta chain) was recorded in a study of cytotoxic CD8 clonotypes in ibrutinib-treated CLL. Study context: The subjects consisted of roughly 12 relapsed/refractory and approximately 15 treatment-naive individuals, with around 17 IGHV unmutated. Response samples were taken after a median of approximately 11 months on treatment, range 6 to 36. Study-wide findings and caveats: Investigators sampled sustained-remission and progressing patients at differing times.

Comments on this clone: What it recognizes is unknown.

Only in-frame clones appear in the TCRdb table, and some are missing; sequencing was by immunoSEQ multiplex PCR. The sample yields 160,000 or so clones, approximately 90% seen once. CDR1 and CDR2 from the germline V gene are MGHRA and YSYEKL. The CDR3 spans 15 residues. V was clipped by 0 bases and J by 2 bases, with 11 bases between them. This rearrangement joins TRBV4-1 to TRBJ2-7; weak D call: TRBD2 (6 bases). This sample comprised PBMCs, obtained at disease progression, from a patient treated with ibrutinib. The sequence derives from a human donor with chronic lymphocytic leukemia. The CDR3 DNA sequence: TGCGCCAGCAGCCAAGATTTGGGGGGTGCCTACGAGCAGTACTTC. It translates to CASSQDLGGAYEQYF.